These 15 T cell receptor beta chains came from one sample sequenced in a study of response to subunit inactivated influenza vaccine. TCRdb re-called the RT-PCR reads with MiXCR, one entry per CDR3 protein. The sample lists more than 250,000 distinct CDR3 sequences, 21% occurring once. Material: PBMCs from blood, obtained 21 months after vaccination. These TCRs come from a man aged 45 to 75 who received an inactivated influenza vaccine.

This clonotype was seen at least ten times. The chain has TRBV7-9 and TRBJ1-1; maybe TRBD1 (6 bases). Germline V CDR1 and CDR2: SEHNR, FQNEAQ (reference sequence). Trimming took 5 bases from V and 6 from J, leaving 16 bases between them. This CDR3 contains 14 residues. The CDR3 DNA reads as TGTGCCAGCAGCCTAAGGGGGGGGTTAGCTGAAGCTTTCTTT. It is translated as CASSLRGGLAEAFF.

This clonotype was recorded at least ten times. V is TRBV10-3 and J is TRBJ1-5; 10 bases agree with TRBD1. The junction had 10 bases not matched to a gene; V was cut back by 5 bases and J by 3 bases. Germline values: CDR1 ENHRY, CDR2 SYGVKD. The CDR3 is 17 amino acids. The CDR3 is CAISQTYGTGVNQPQHF. CDR3 DNA: TGTGCCATCAGTCAGACATACGGGACAGGGGTCAATCAGCCCCAGCATTTT.

The chain links TRBV6-2 or TRBV6-3 to TRBJ2-2, with TRBD2 matching over 11 bases. CDR3 length equals 17 residues. V was clipped by 5 bases and J by 2 bases; unmatched bases: 7. In germline, CDR1 is MNHEY, CDR2 SVGEGT. CDR3: CASSPGTSGPNTGELFF. The CDR3 coding sequence is TGTGCCAGCAGTCCCGGGACTAGCGGACCTAACACCGGGGAGCTGTTTTTT.

CDR3 protein: CASSSTGLSYTF. The CDR3 nucleotides read TGTGCCAGCAGCTCGACAGGGTTGAGCTACACCTTC. The chain is built from TRBV3-1 and TRBJ1-2; TRBD1 matches at 7 bases. Looked up from germline, CDR1 is LGHDT and CDR2 is YNNKEL (reference sequence). J lost 9 bases, V lost 5 bases, and 6 bases had no gene match. This CDR3 has 12 residues.

The V gene is TRBV20-1, the J gene TRBJ2-3; D gene unclear. The CDR3 has 15 amino acids. The germline V and J ends were trimmed by 0 bases and 4 bases, with 14 bases remaining between them. Germline CDR1 and CDR2: DFQATT and SNEGSKA (reference sequence). The CDR3 spells CSARDVVPAADTQYF. In DNA, the CDR3 is TGCAGTGCTAGAGATGTCGTCCCTGCGGCAGATACGCAGTATTTT.

This clonotype was found many times. The chain is built from TRBV10-3 and TRBJ1-6, with 7 bases that match TRBD1. Trimming removed 3 bases from V and 9 bases from J; junction bases left unmatched: 5. The CDR3 loop spans 14 amino acids. CDR1 is ENHRY and CDR2 is SYGVKD in the germline V gene. The CDR3 reads CAISDRGSRSPLHF. The CDR3 coding sequence is TGTGCCATCAGTGACAGGGGGTCTCGTTCACCCCTCCACTTT.

This clonotype has only a few counts. The chain links TRBV9 to TRBJ2-3, with 10 bases identical to TRBD2. The CDR3 is 15 residues long. Germline V gene data show CDR1 as SGDLS and CDR2 as YYNGEE. V trimming: 4 bases; J trimming: 5 bases; junction bases outside the gene matches: 7. CDR3 DNA sequence: TGTGCCAGCAGCCCCGACGGACTAGCGGTAGATACGCAGTATTTT. Translating gives CASSPDGLAVDTQYF.

The chain recombines TRBV4-3 with TRBJ1-1; D possibly corresponds to TRBD1 (5 bases). V was shortened by 0 bases and J by 3 bases, with 20 bases between the two germline ends. The CDR3 totals 18 residues. Germline CDR1 reads LGHNA; CDR2 reads YSLEER. The CDR3 DNA reads TGCGCCAGCAGCCAAGATCTGTATGGGACTGGATTTTACACTGAAGCTTTCTTT. This sequence encodes CASSQDLYGTGFYTEAFF.

This clonotype turned up a few times. The V gene is TRBV4-1, the J gene TRBJ1-5; the match to TRBD1 covers 11 bases. Per the germline V gene, CDR1 is MGHRA and CDR2 is YSYEKL. V trimming: 4 bases; J trimming: 6 bases; junction bases outside the gene matches: 8. This CDR3 is built from 16 residues. CDR3 bases: TGCGCCAGCAGCCTTAGGGGACAGGGGGGCGTTCAGCCCCAGCATTTT. This translates into CASSLRGQGGVQPQHF.

The chain is built from TRBV5-1 and TRBJ2-2, with 12 positions matching TRBD2. Looked up from germline, CDR1 is SGHRS and CDR2 is YFSETQ. The trim removed 4 bases at V and 4 bases at J, leaving 5 bases unmatched. The length of the CDR3 is 16 residues. In nucleotides, the CDR3 is TGCGCCAGCAGCAAGACTAGCGGGAGCGGCACCGGGGAGCTGTTTTTT. As protein: CASSKTSGSGTGELFF.

The V and J genes are TRBV24-1 and TRBJ2-5; D gene unclear. The CDR3 runs 14 residues. V dropped 5 bases and J dropped 3 bases, with 12 bases sitting between them. CDR1 is KGHDR, CDR2 SFDVKD, per germline. The CDR3 sequence is CATSVNPTEETQYF. Here the CDR3 DNA reads TGTGCCACCAGTGTTAACCCCACTGAAGAGACCCAGTACTTC.

This chain uses TRBV7-3 with TRBJ2-2; D is unclear. The length of the CDR3 is 16 residues. V lost 0 bases and J lost 1, with 9 bases in between. The germline V gene has CDR1 SGHTA and CDR2 FQGTGA. The CDR3 sequence is CASSLTPFGNTGELFF. In DNA form, the CDR3 reads TGTGCCAGCAGCTTAACGCCGTTTGGGAACACCGGGGAGCTGTTTTTT.

The V and J genes are TRBV11-2 and TRBJ2-1; D is ambiguous. The CDR3 totals 15 residues. V was trimmed by 1 base and J by 2 bases, leaving 9 bases between them. From germline, CDR1 is SGHAT and CDR2 FQNNGV. DNA for the CDR3: TGTGCCAGCAGCTTAGTGGCAGGAACCTACAATGAGCAGTTCTTC. It codes for CASSLVAGTYNEQFF.

This clonotype was seen more than once but under ten times. V is TRBV29-1 and J is TRBJ1-1, with D perhaps matching TRBD1 (5 bases). The CDR3 is 11 residues long. The V gene's germline CDR1 is SQVTM and CDR2 ANQGSEA. Deletions cut 4 bases from V and 3 bases from J, with 6 bases between. In DNA form, the CDR3 reads TGCAGCGTTGGGGGGTACACTGAAGCTTTCTTT. Protein sequence: CSVGGYTEAFF.

This sequence joins TRBV24-1 and TRBJ2-1; D is unresolved. Trimming removed 1 base at V and 15 bases at J, with 9 bases between. The CDR3 is 11 amino acids. Germline values: CDR1 KGHDR, CDR2 SFDVKD. CDR3 bases: TGTGCCACCAGTGATTTCGTAAGGTTGTTCTTC. Its protein is CATSDFVRLFF.